This TCR beta chain was found in a study of blood T cell repertoires in COVID-19. About the study: Material from acute and convalescent COVID-19 was sourced from the United States, Italy and Spain. T cells, B-cell-depleted T cells, or PBMCs provided the cDNA or gDNA that served as material.

Original processing notes: From reference gene primer amplification, estimates of nucleated cell counts were derived. The repertoire was sequenced with immunoSEQ multiplex PCR; TCRdb's copy has only in-frame clones and lacks some. The DNA was the basis for D and trimming; V, J and clone size are from that table. The sample holds around 170,000 clones, around 84% seen once. This sequence originates from a man younger than 40 with active or convalescent COVID-19. Material: peripheral blood.

This CDR3 is CASCNTTGGPPSGANVLTF. The CDR3 DNA sequence: TGTGCCAGCTGTAACACGACCGGGGGGCCCCCCTCTGGGGCCAACGTCCTGACTTTC. This chain connects TRBV5-4 to TRBJ2-6; perhaps TRBD2 as D (7 bases). CDR1 and CDR2 from the germline V gene are SGHNT and YYREEE (reference sequence). The CDR3 has 19 residues. Trimming shortened V by 7 bases and J by 0 bases, and 23 bases separated the two germline ends. The full variable domain, with the rest looked up from reference TRBV5-4 and TRBJ2-6, is ETGVTQSPTHLIKTRGQQVTLRCSSQSGHNTVSWYQQALGQGPQFIFQYYREEENGRGNFPPRFSGLQFPNYSSELNVNALELDDSALYLCASCNTTGGPPSGANVLTFGAGSRLTVL.